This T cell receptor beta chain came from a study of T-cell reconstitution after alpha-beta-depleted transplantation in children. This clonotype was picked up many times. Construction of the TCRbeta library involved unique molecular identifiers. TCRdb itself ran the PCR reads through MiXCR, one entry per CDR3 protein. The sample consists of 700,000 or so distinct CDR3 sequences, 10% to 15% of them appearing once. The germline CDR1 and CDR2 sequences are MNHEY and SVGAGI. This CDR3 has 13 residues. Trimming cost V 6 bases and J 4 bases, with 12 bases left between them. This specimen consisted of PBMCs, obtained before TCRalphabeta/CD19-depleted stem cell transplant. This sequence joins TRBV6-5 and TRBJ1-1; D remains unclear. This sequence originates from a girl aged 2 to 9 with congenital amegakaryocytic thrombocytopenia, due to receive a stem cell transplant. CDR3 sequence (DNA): TGTGCCAGCAGGCTAACCCCGAGCACTGAAGCTTTCTTT. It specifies CASRLTPSTEAFF.